These T cell receptor beta chains were read from a single sample in a study of post-analysis software for immune sequencing data. Each CDR3 protein gets one entry after TCRdb re-called the PCR reads with MiXCR. The sample includes about 810,000 distinct CDR3 sequences, 53% seen only once; the top ten take around 4.5%. Input material: blood. The source of these receptors is a girl aged 10-17 years with multiple sclerosis. The CDR3 runs from the conserved cysteine through the conserved F or W. Each record gives: J gene, D gene, clone size, V gene, CDR3 protein, CDR3 DNA. A D gene is named only where the DNA matches it firmly. A row's size may be missing; if present it is once, few, many or a size class.

TRBJ1-1 NA NA TRBV9 CASSVGVGPNTEAFF TGTGCCAGCAGCGTAGGGGTAGGCCCGAACACTGAAGCTTTCTTT
TRBJ2-1 NA few TRBV5-1 CASSWQDLGNEQFF TGCGCCAGCAGCTGGCAGGACCTAGGCAATGAGCAGTTCTTC
TRBJ1-1 TRBD1 few TRBV12-3/TRBV12-4 CASMDRGPEAFF TGTGCCAGCATGGACAGGGGACCTGAAGCTTTCTTT
TRBJ2-1 TRBD2 NA TRBV12-3/TRBV12-4 CASSLARSGRGYNEQFF TGTGCCAGCAGTTTAGCGCGTAGCGGGAGGGGTTACAATGAGCAGTTCTTC
TRBJ2-3 TRBD2 NA TRBV28 CASTGGTGLAGGLTDTQYF TGTGCCAGCACCGGCGGAACGGGACTAGCGGGGGGGCTTACAGATACGCAGTATTTT
TRBJ2-7 NA few TRBV5-1 CASSLATGTYEQYF TGCGCCAGCAGCTTGGCCACAGGGACCTACGAGCAGTACTTC
TRBJ2-1 NA NA TRBV13 CASSLDAGTYNEQFF TGTGCCAGCAGCTTAGATGCAGGAACCTACAATGAGCAGTTCTTC
TRBJ2-5 TRBD2 NA TRBV7-9 CASSFGLEETQYF TGTGCCAGCAGCTTCGGACTAGAAGAGACCCAGTACTTC
TRBJ2-7 TRBD2 NA TRBV5-1 CASRASGREMHEQYF TGCGCCAGCAGAGCTAGCGGGAGAGAAATGCACGAGCAGTACTTC
TRBJ1-2 NA NA TRBV30 CAWSARQRSYGYTF TGTGCCTGGAGTGCCCGACAGAGATCCTATGGCTACACCTTC
TRBJ1-1 TRBD1 NA TRBV29-1 CSVKEGQPNTEAFF TGCAGCGTCAAAGAGGGACAGCCTAACACTGAAGCTTTCTTT
TRBJ1-2 TRBD1 NA TRBV12-5 CASGLNRDSSNYGYTF TGTGCTAGTGGTTTGAACCGGGACAGCTCTAACTATGGCTACACCTTC
TRBJ2-5 TRBD2 NA TRBV4-2 CASSQPGLAGGNPQYF TGTGCCAGCAGCCAACCAGGACTAGCGGGGGGTAATCCCCAGTACTTC
TRBJ2-1 NA few TRBV20-1 CSASKGGFYNEQFF TGCAGTGCTAGTAAGGGGGGTTTCTACAATGAGCAGTTCTTC
TRBJ2-1 TRBD2 NA TRBV6-2/TRBV6-3 CASSYPTGGGRYNEQFF TGTGCCAGCAGTTACCCCACCGGGGGCGGGAGGTACAATGAGCAGTTCTTC
TRBJ2-5 NA NA TRBV7-7 CASSPTQRETQYF TGTGCCAGCAGCCCTACCCAGAGGGAGACCCAGTACTTC
TRBJ1-5 NA NA TRBV12-5 CASGLDPGGGWSNQPQHF TGTGCTAGTGGTTTGGACCCGGGGGGTGGATGGAGCAATCAGCCCCAGCATTTT
TRBJ2-1 TRBD1 few TRBV5-1 CASSQLGTAELSHEQFF TGCGCCAGCAGCCAACTAGGGACAGCAGAGCTTAGCCATGAGCAGTTCTTC
TRBJ2-5 NA NA TRBV20-1 CSARASAQETQYF TGCAGTGCTAGAGCTAGCGCCCAAGAGACCCAGTACTTC
TRBJ2-7 TRBD2 few TRBV27 CASSPRPGLAYEQYF TGTGCCAGCAGTCCCCGCCCGGGACTAGCCTACGAGCAGTACTTC
TRBJ1-1 NA NA TRBV7-2 CASILGPGRNTEAFF TGTGCCAGCATTCTAGGTCCAGGGAGGAACACTGAAGCTTTCTTT
TRBJ2-7 NA few TRBV6-5 CASSYSGWDYEQYF TGTGCCAGCAGTTATTCGGGGTGGGATTACGAGCAGTACTTC
TRBJ1-2 NA once TRBV6-5 CASSYSRQGDGYTF TGTGCCAGCAGTTACTCGAGGCAGGGAGATGGCTACACCTTC
TRBJ2-7 TRBD2 NA TRBV7-8 CASSLKRDLYEQYF TGTGCCAGCAGCTTAAAGCGGGACCTATACGAGCAGTACTTC
TRBJ2-7 TRBD2 few TRBV12-3/TRBV12-4 CASSQTSGTSYEQYF TGTGCCAGCAGCCAGACTAGCGGGACTTCCTACGAGCAGTACTTC
TRBJ1-2 NA NA TRBV29-1 CSVEPASYGYTF TGCAGCGTTGAGCCGGCTTCCTATGGCTACACCTTC
TRBJ2-7 NA NA TRBV5-1 CASSFRPRGLYEQYF TGCGCCAGCAGCTTCCGACCCCGCGGCCTCTACGAGCAGTACTTC
TRBJ2-1 NA NA TRBV25-1 CASRVGGVAYNEQFF TGTGCCAGCAGAGTCGGGGGTGTGGCCTACAATGAGCAGTTCTTC
TRBJ2-1 TRBD1 NA TRBV7-9 CASSLSWDRGPLNEQFF TGTGCCAGCAGCTTATCTTGGGACAGGGGGCCCCTCAATGAGCAGTTCTTC
TRBJ1-2 TRBD1 few TRBV20-1 CSASDRVYGYTF TGCAGTGCCTCGGACAGGGTATATGGCTACACCTTC
TRBJ1-1 TRBD1 NA TRBV25-1 CASGKGDRAKGKTFF TGTGCCAGCGGCAAGGGGGACAGGGCAAAGGGGAAGACTTTCTTT